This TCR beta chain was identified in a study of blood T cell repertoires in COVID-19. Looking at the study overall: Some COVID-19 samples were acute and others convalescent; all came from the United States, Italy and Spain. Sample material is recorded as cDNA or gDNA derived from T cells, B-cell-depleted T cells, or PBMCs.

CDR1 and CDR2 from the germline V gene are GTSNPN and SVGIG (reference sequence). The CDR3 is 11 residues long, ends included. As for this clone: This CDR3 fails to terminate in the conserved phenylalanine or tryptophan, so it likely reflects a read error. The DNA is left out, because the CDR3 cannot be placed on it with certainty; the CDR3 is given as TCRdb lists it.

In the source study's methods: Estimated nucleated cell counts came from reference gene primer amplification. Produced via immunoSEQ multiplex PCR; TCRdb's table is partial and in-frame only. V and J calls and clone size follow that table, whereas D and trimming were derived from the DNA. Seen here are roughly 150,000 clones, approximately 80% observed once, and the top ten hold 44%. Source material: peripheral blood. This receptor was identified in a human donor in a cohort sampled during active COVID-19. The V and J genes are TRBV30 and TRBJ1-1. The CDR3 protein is CAWIMNTDSFV.